A single sample is the source of the 7 T cell receptor beta chains below, sequenced in a study of shared clonotypes between healthy human individuals. Generated by immunoSEQ multiplex PCR, the TCRdb table keeps only in-frame clones and is missing some. The sample consists of 2,500,000 or so clones, roughly 92% of them appearing once. The sample taken for sequencing was naive CD4+ T cells from PBMCs. Noted subset: CD45RA+ positively selected. Every receptor here comes from a man aged 18 to 35 in good health. Some clones in this sample may be carry-over from other donors' samples.

V is TRBV7-9 and J is TRBJ2-1; 9 positions agree with TRBD2. The ends lost 5 bases at V and 8 bases at J; junction bases unmatched: 10. This CDR3 has 15 residues. Germline CDR1 SEHNR, CDR2 FQNEAQ (reference sequence). The CDR3 here is CASSPRTSVNDEQFF. CDR3 sequence (DNA): TGTGCCAGCAGCCCCCGGACTAGCGTAAACGATGAGCAGTTCTTC. Full variable domain (remainder filled in from reference TRBV7-9 and TRBJ2-1): DTGVSQNPRHKITKRGQNVTFRCDPISEHNRLYWYRQTLGQGPEFLTYFQNEAQLEKSRLLSDRFSAERPKGSFSTLEIQRTEQGDSAMYLCASSPRTSVNDEQFFGPGTRLTVL.

The genes are TRBV27 and TRBJ1-2, with no clear D. The germline V gene has CDR1 MNHEY and CDR2 SMNVEV (reference sequence). This CDR3 has 14 amino acids. Trimming pared 0 bases from V and 4 bases from J, leaving 9 bases between. The CDR3 sequence: CASSLSGVGYGYTF. Written as DNA, the CDR3 is TGTGCCAGCAGTTTATCCGGGGTAGGCTATGGCTACACCTTC.

Points on this clone: Other DNA sequences in this specimen translate into the identical CDR3. V is TRBV30 and J is TRBJ2-1; 10 bases line up with TRBD2. The germline gives CDR1 GTSNPN, CDR2 SVGIG (reference sequence). Trimming removed 0 bases from V and 4 bases from J; junction bases left unmatched: 3. This CDR3 has 15 residues. The CDR3: CAWSVASGGYNEQFF. The CDR3 nucleotides are TGTGCCTGGAGTGTTGCTAGCGGGGGTTACAATGAGCAGTTCTTC.

The V and J genes are TRBV5-1 and TRBJ1-1, with 7 positions matching TRBD1. With V trimmed by 4 bases and J by 1 base, 10 bases remained unmatched. The CDR3 loop spans 16 amino acids. Germline CDR1 reads SGHRS; CDR2 reads YFSETQ. The CDR3 DNA follows: TGCGCCAGCAGCGCGGGGGACAGCCTTGGGAACACTGAAGCTTTCTTT. As protein: CASSAGDSLGNTEAFF.

Written as DNA, the CDR3 is TGTGCCAGCAGTGGGGCTAGCGGGAACACAGATACGCAGTATTTT. Its translation: CASSGASGNTDTQYF. The V call is TRBV2, the J call TRBJ2-3; 9 bases match TRBD2. This CDR3 comprises 15 residues. V lost 4 bases to trimming and J lost 2 bases; unmatched junction nucleotides: 4. The germline V gene has CDR1 SNHLY and CDR2 FYNNEI.

This chain links TRBV5-6 with TRBJ2-7, with 9 bases lining up with TRBD1. From germline, CDR1 is SGHDT and CDR2 YYEEEE. Germline trimming cut 4 bases from V and 3 bases from J; bases unmatched to any gene: 8. This CDR3 is 15 amino acids long. The DNA for the CDR3 is TGTGCCAGCAGCAAACTGACAGGGGGAGACTACGAGCAGTACTTC. It translates to CASSKLTGGDYEQYF.

The chain combines TRBV7-2 with TRBJ2-3; tentative D call: TRBD2 (5 bases). Germline lookup yields CDR1 SGHTA and CDR2 FQGNSA. This CDR3 is built from 15 residues. Trimming took off 2 bases at V and 2 bases at J, with 11 bases between the two ends. The CDR3 DNA follows: TGTGCCAGCAGCTTAACCGGGGTTCCCACAGATACGCAGTATTTT. Encoded protein: CASSLTGVPTDTQYF.